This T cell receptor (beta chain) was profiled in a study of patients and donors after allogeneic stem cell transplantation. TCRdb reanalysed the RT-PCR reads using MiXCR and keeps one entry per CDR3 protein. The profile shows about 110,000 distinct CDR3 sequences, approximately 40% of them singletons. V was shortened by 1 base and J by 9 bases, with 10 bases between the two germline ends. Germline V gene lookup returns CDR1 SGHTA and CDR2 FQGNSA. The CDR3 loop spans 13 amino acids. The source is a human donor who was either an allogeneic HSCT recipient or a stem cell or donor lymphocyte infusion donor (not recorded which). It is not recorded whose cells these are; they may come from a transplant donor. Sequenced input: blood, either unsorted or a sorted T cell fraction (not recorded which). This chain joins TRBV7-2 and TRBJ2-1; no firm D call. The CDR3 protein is CASSLETIGEQFF. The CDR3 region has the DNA TGTGCCAGCAGCTTAGAAACGATCGGTGAGCAGTTCTTC.